Shown below are 13 T cell receptor beta chains from a single sample sequenced in a study of blood T cells in healthy people across ages. With a J-beta primer mix and a sample-barcoded 5' primer, a second PCR ran about 7 to 12 cycles. In TCRdb, the 5' RACE reads were re-called with MiXCR into one record per CDR3 protein. Here the sample spans 750,000 to 950,000 distinct CDR3 sequences, 25% to 30% being singletons. The same data also contributed to another study, on T cells of mothers and their children.

Sequencing was done on a sample of blood. The receptor set was obtained from a woman aged 40 to 50 in good health.

This clonotype was detected a few times. The rearrangement uses TRBV7-2 and TRBJ2-3; 13 bases line up with TRBD2. The CDR3 runs 15 residues. CDR1 and CDR2 (germline): SGHTA, FQGNSA. V lost 6 bases and J lost 5; bases outside the gene matches: 5. CDR3 sequence (DNA): TGTGCCAGCAGGAGAACTAGCGGGGGGGGAGATACGCAGTATTTT. Translated: CASRRTSGGGDTQYF.

This rearrangement joins TRBV4-1 to TRBJ1-5; 7 positions agree with TRBD1. V lost 1 base, J lost 3 bases, and 3 bases stayed unmatched. From germline, CDR1 is MGHRA and CDR2 YSYEKL. This CDR3 comprises 15 residues. DNA for the CDR3: TGCGCCAGCAGCCAAGGCAGGGGGAACAATCAGCCCCAGCATTTT. It specifies CASSQGRGNNQPQHF.

The gene calls are TRBV5-1 and TRBJ2-5; TRBD1 matches at 7 bases. The V segment lost 0 bases and the J segment 2 bases; nucleotides outside the gene matches: 4. Looked up from germline, CDR1 is SGHRS and CDR2 is YFSETQ. The CDR3 is 15 amino acids. The CDR3 sequence is CASSLATGDQETQYF. The DNA of the CDR3 is TGCGCCAGCAGCTTGGCTACAGGGGATCAAGAGACCCAGTACTTC.

The CDR3 nucleotides read TGTGCCAGCGGGACGGGGCGCGGGCAAGAGACCCAGTACTTC. Translation: CASGTGRGQETQYF. This chain joins TRBV6-1 and TRBJ2-5; D could derive from TRBD1 or TRBD2 (5 bases each). The germline V gene encodes CDR1 MNHNS and CDR2 SASEGT. Trimming cost V 8 bases and J 2 bases, with 15 bases left between them. The CDR3 contains 14 residues.

This sequence joins TRBV7-2 and TRBJ1-1, with D maybe TRBD1 (5 bases). The germline CDR1 and CDR2 sequences are SGHTA and FQGNSA. V lost 5 bases to trimming and J lost 1 base, with 17 bases between them. The CDR3 spans 16 residues. CDR3 sequence reads: CASSPTGLHQNTEAFF. CDR3 DNA sequence: TGTGCCAGCAGCCCGACGGGACTTCACCAGAACACTGAAGCTTTCTTT.

The chain is built from TRBV7-2 and TRBJ2-1; TRBD2 is a possible D gene (5 bases). The V gene's germline CDR1 is SGHTA and CDR2 FQGNSA. With 5 bases removed from V and 3 bases from J, the gap between germline ends came to 11 bases. The CDR3 is 14 amino acids. The CDR3 nucleotides are TGTGCCAGCAGCCAGGACTCGAGCTACAATGAGCAGTTCTTC. This gives the protein CASSQDSSYNEQFF.

V and J are TRBV20-1 and TRBJ2-7; D might be TRBD1 or TRBD2, each matching 5 bases. V was cut by 1 base and J by 7 bases, with 26 bases left in between. The CDR3 extends over 17 amino acids. Per the germline V gene, CDR1 is DFQATT and CDR2 is SNEGSKA (reference sequence). CDR3 DNA sequence: TGCAGTGCTAGAGGGGACCCCGCGGCACTGAAATACAATGAGCAGTACTTC. Translating it yields CSARGDPAALKYNEQYF.

This clonotype was seen a handful of times. The chain has TRBV4-2 and TRBJ1-1, with D possibly matching TRBD1 (6 bases). The ends were cut back, 1 base at V and 1 base at J, with 7 bases in the middle. The length of the CDR3 is 14 residues. Per germline, CDR1 LGHNA and CDR2 YNFKEQ. CDR3 region: CASSQAQGNTEAFF. CDR3 nucleotides: TGTGCCAGCAGCCAAGCACAGGGGAACACTGAAGCTTTCTTT.

This clonotype was recorded many times. V usage is TRBV29-1 and J usage is TRBJ1-1; 10 bases are a match to TRBD1. The germline V gene has CDR1 SQVTM and CDR2 ANQGSEA. The J segment lost 4 bases and the V segment lost 6 bases, leaving 2 bases of the junction unmatched. The length of the CDR3 is 12 residues. CDR3 nucleotides: TGCAGCGTCCGGACAGGGGGCACTGAAGCTTTCTTT. Protein sequence: CSVRTGGTEAFF.

This clonotype was found once. A read error may produce the germline difference seen at one junction end. V usage is TRBV20-1 and J usage is TRBJ1-4, with D possibly TRBD1 on 5 matching bases. The CDR3 runs to 14 residues. Germline V lookup: CDR1 DFQATT, CDR2 SNEGSKA (reference sequence). For the CDR3, the DNA is TGCAGTGCTACCCTCCAGGGATTAGATGAAAAACGGTTTTTT. Its protein is CSATLQGLDEKRFF.

The J gene is TRBJ2-5, the V gene TRBV20-1, with TRBD1 matching 9 bases. The J call is doubtful: the DNA matches TRBJ2-7 better. The CDR3 is 16 residues long. In germline, CDR1 is DFQATT, CDR2 SNEGSKA (reference sequence). CDR3 region: CSAHPRRDRVPSEQYF. DNA for the CDR3: TGCAGTGCTCACCCGCGGCGGGACAGGGTGCCGTCCGAGCAGTACTTC.

This sequence joins TRBV5-1 and TRBJ2-5; no definite D call. Germline lookup yields CDR1 SGHRS and CDR2 YFSETQ. With 2 bases removed from V and 3 bases from J, the gap between germline ends came to 8 bases. This CDR3 is 13 amino acids long. CDR3: CASSLGIEETQYF. The CDR3 nucleotides are TGCGCCAGCAGCTTAGGAATCGAAGAGACCCAGTACTTC.

Note on this clonotype: A much larger clone differs from this one at a single base, so this may be a read error. The J gene is TRBJ1-2, the V gene TRBV2; D gene unclear. Germline CDR1 is SNHLY and CDR2 is FYNNEI. The length of the CDR3 is 12 residues. V was shortened by 0 bases and J by 5 bases, with 4 bases between the two germline ends. The CDR3 sequence is CASSEAEYGYTF. As DNA, the CDR3 is TGTGCCAGCAGTGAAGCGGAGTATGGCTACACCTTC.